These 6 T cell receptor beta chains share one sample of origin, sequenced in a study of T cells after yellow fever vaccination. TCRdb recomputed calls from the 5' RACE reads with MiXCR, one row per CDR3 protein. Of 200,000 to 250,000 distinct CDR3 sequences listed, approximately 3% are singletons. Specimen: CD4+ T cells sorted from PBMCs, collected 10 days after the yellow fever booster vaccination. The source is a man in his late teens or twenties who received the YFV17D yellow fever vaccine.

There are many counts of this clonotype. The rearrangement uses TRBV7-2 and TRBJ2-5; no firm D call. CDR1 is SGHTA and CDR2 is FQGNSA in the germline V gene. Trimming took 5 bases from V and 1 from J, leaving 11 bases between them. The CDR3 length is 14 residues. CDR3 coding DNA: TGTGCCAGCAGCCACCGGCGGCGCCAAGAGACCCAGTACTTC. Amino acid sequence: CASSHRRRQETQYF.

This clonotype was seen a handful of times. J is TRBJ1-1 and V is TRBV20-1, with D possibly matching TRBD1 (5 bases). The V gene's germline CDR1 is DFQATT and CDR2 SNEGSKA (reference sequence). The CDR3 runs 15 residues. Trimming stripped 2 bases from V and 6 bases from J, with 19 bases between. In DNA form, the CDR3 reads TGCAGTGCTAGACCTGGGGGGAGCAACAGGCCTGAAGCTTTCTTT. Its protein product is CSARPGGSNRPEAFF.

The chain couples TRBV6-1 to TRBJ1-1; 7 bases fit TRBD1. The germline V gene has CDR1 MNHNS and CDR2 SASEGT. The J segment lost 0 bases and the V segment lost 5 bases, leaving 9 bases of the junction unmatched. This CDR3 comprises 16 residues. The CDR3 nucleotides are TGTGCCAGCAGTCTACAGGGGACTCCAGTGAACACTGAAGCTTTCTTT. Protein: CASSLQGTPVNTEAFF.

This clonotype showed up just a few times. The V call is TRBV20-1, the J call TRBJ2-1; the match to TRBD2 covers 10 bases. This CDR3 is built from 16 residues. The germline CDR1 and CDR2 sequences are DFQATT and SNEGSKA (reference sequence). Trimming at V came to 6 bases and at J to 0 bases, leaving 8 bases not matched to a gene. The chain's CDR3 is CSAHSQRGGSYNEQFF. The CDR3 DNA sequence: TGCAGTGCGCATTCACAGCGGGGGGGCTCCTACAATGAGCAGTTCTTC.

This clonotype was detected only a few times. The rearrangement joins TRBV7-2 to TRBJ2-3; maybe TRBD2 (5 bases). CDR1 SGHTA and CDR2 FQGNSA come from the germline V gene. The CDR3 runs 16 residues. Trimming removed 1 base from V and 1 base from J, with 12 bases in between. CDR3 bases: TGTGCCAGCAGCTTAGTCTCTGCGGGCGGCACAGATACGCAGTATTTT. This sequence encodes CASSLVSAGGTDTQYF.

This rearrangement joins TRBV5-1 to TRBJ2-5; tentatively, D is TRBD2 (5 bases). CDR1 is SGHRS and CDR2 is YFSETQ in the germline V gene. The CDR3 has 14 residues. The V and J ends lost 4 bases and 5 bases respectively, with 15 bases between them. The CDR3 nucleotides are TGCGCCAGCAGCCCCGTCAAGGGCGGGGAGACCCAGTACTTC. Translation gives CASSPVKGGETQYF.